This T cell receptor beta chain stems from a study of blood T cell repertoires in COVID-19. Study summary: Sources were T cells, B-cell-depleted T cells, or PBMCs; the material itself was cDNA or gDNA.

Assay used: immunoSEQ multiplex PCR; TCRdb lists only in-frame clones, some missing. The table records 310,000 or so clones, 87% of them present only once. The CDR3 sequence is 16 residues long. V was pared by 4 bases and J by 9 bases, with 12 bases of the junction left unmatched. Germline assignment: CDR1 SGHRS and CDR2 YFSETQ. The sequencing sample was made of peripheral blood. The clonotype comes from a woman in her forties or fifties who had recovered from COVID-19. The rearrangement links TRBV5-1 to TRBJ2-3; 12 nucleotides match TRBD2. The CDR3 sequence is CASSPATSGSKWTQYF. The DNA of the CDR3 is TGCGCCAGCAGCCCGGCGACTAGCGGGAGCAAATGGACGCAGTATTTT.